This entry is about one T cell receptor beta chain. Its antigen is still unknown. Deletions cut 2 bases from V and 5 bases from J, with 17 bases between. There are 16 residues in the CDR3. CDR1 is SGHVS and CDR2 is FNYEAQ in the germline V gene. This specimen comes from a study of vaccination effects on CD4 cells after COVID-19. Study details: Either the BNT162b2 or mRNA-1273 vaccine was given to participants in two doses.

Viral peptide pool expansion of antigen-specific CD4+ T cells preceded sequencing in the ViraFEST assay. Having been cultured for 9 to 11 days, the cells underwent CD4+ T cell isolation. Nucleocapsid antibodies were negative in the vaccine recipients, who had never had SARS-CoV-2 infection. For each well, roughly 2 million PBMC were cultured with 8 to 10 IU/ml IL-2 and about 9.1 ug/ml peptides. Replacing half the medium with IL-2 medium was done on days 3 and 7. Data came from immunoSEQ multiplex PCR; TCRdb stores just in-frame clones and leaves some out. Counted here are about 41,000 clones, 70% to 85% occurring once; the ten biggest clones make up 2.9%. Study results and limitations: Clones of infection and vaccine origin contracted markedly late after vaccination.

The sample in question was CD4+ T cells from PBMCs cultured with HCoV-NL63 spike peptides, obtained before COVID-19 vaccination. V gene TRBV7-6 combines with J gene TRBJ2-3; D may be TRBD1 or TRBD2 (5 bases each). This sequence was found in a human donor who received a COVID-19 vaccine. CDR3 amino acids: CASSLWGTVKGDTQYF. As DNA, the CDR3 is TGTGCCAGCAGCTTATGGGGGACCGTTAAGGGAGATACGCAGTATTTT.